These T cell receptor beta chains were read from a single sample in a study of cytomegalovirus exposure and HLA in healthy donors. TCRdb's copy holds only in-frame clones and misses some; the assay was immunoSEQ multiplex PCR. Of over 140,000 clones in the sample, 70% to 85% are singletons; the top ten hold around 1.5%. The sequencing input was PBMCs. The source of these receptors is a man aged 25-45 years in good health and CMV-seropositive. Each CDR3 is given with its conserved first and last residue.

CDR3,J,V
CAWSRGADTQYF,TRBJ2-3,TRBV30
CASSHRDTGYYEQYF,TRBJ2-7,TRBV5-5
CASSLWGRGLSGANVLTF,TRBJ2-6,TRBV27
CAITTGVTQPQHF,TRBJ1-5,TRBV10-3
CASSLAALATGELFF,TRBJ2-2,TRBV5-1
CASSEPPGAYGYTF,TRBJ1-2,TRBV6-5
CASSEQGYEAFF,TRBJ1-1,TRBV25-1
CASPSTGGYTGELFF,TRBJ2-2,TRBV7-8
CASTSGVTDTQYF,TRBJ2-3,TRBV19
CAISVSGYEQYF,TRBJ2-7,TRBV10-3
CASTGHQFGGYTF,TRBJ1-2,TRBV19
CASTHPGRDTEAFF,TRBJ1-1,TRBV19
CASSLGAGGGTDTQYF,TRBJ2-3,TRBV7-8
CASSLGLAVSTDTQYF,TRBJ2-3,TRBV5-1
CASSQDRGAGDNEQFF,TRBJ2-1,TRBV4-2
CASVAGLAGNGYTF,TRBJ1-2,TRBV2
CASSSYRGQTYNEQFF,TRBJ2-1,TRBV7-2
CASSSGQHEAFF,TRBJ1-1,TRBV11-1
CASSVGGTGSSYNEQFF,TRBJ2-1,TRBV9
CASSPVSGGGTEAFF,TRBJ1-1,TRBV18
CASSLATGQANTEAFF,TRBJ1-1,TRBV7-8
CASSLATENTGELFF,TRBJ2-2,TRBV7-6
CASSASQGVWDEQFF,TRBJ2-1,TRBV9
CASSVTSGVYNEQFF,TRBJ2-1,TRBV9
CASSSGPSHSSYEQYF,TRBJ2-7,TRBV7-3
CSVDEPATLYTQYF,TRBJ2-3,TRBV29-1